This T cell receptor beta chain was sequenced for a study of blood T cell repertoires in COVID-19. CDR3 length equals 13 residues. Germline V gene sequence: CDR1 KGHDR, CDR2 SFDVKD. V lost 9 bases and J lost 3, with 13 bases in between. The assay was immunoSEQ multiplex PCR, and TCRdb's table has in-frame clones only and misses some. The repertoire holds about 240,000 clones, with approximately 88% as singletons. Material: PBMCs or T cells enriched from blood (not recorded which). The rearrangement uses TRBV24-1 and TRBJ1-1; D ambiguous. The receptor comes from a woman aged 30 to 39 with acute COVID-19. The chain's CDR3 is CATELMRDTEAFF. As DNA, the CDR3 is TGTGCCACCGAGTTGATGAGGGACACTGAAGCTTTCTTT.